This is a list of T cell receptor beta chains from one sample in a study of blood T cell repertoires in COVID-19. The assay was immunoSEQ multiplex PCR, and TCRdb's table has in-frame clones only and misses some. The sample contains 85,000 to 95,000 clones, more than 75% of which appear only once. Material: peripheral blood. The receptors were gathered from a woman older than 75 with acute or convalescent COVID-19. CDR3s include the opening cysteine and the closing phenylalanine or tryptophan. A D gene is named only where the DNA matches it firmly. Size values are once, few and many counts, or a class for expanded clones, and some rows have none.

clone size: -
V gene: TRBV9
J gene: TRBJ2-7
D gene: TRBD1
CDR3 protein: CASSVGQDPYEQYF
CDR3 DNA: TGTGCCAGCAGCGTTGGACAGGACCCCTACGAGCAGTACTTC

clone size: -
V gene: TRBV9
J gene: TRBJ2-5
D gene: -
CDR3 protein: CASSVGPGTETQYF
CDR3 DNA: TGTGCCAGCAGCGTAGGTCCAGGTACGGAGACCCAGTACTTC

clone size: -
V gene: TRBV7-9
J gene: TRBJ1-1
D gene: TRBD1
CDR3 protein: CASSLGDRDTEAFF
CDR3 DNA: TGTGCCAGCAGCTTAGGGGACAGAGACACTGAAGCTTTCTTT

clone size: once
V gene: TRBV4-1
J gene: TRBJ1-5
D gene: -
CDR3 protein: CASSQDGAGGQPQHF
CDR3 DNA: TGCGCCAGCAGCCAAGACGGCGCGGGAGGTCAGCCCCAGCATTTT

clone size: -
V gene: TRBV6-5
J gene: TRBJ1-5
D gene: TRBD1
CDR3 protein: CASYWTGGQQPQHF
CDR3 DNA: TGTGCCAGCTATTGGACAGGGGGCCAACAGCCCCAGCATTTT

clone size: -
V gene: TRBV5-1
J gene: TRBJ1-1
D gene: TRBD1
CDR3 protein: CASSWDRAEAFF
CDR3 DNA: TGCGCCAGCAGCTGGGACAGGGCTGAAGCTTTCTTT

clone size: once
V gene: TRBV5-1
J gene: TRBJ2-5
D gene: TRBD2
CDR3 protein: CASSLISGRASETQYF
CDR3 DNA: TGCGCCAGCAGCTTAATTAGCGGGAGGGCCTCGGAGACCCAGTACTTC

clone size: -
V gene: TRBV18
J gene: TRBJ1-1
D gene: TRBD1
CDR3 protein: CASSRGQGNTEAFF
CDR3 DNA: TGTGCCAGCTCACGGGGACAGGGAAACACTGAAGCTTTCTTT

clone size: -
V gene: TRBV15
J gene: TRBJ2-2
D gene: -
CDR3 protein: CATSRGEQVYTGELFF
CDR3 DNA: TGTGCCACCAGCAGAGGAGAACAGGTCTACACCGGGGAGCTGTTTTTT

clone size: -
V gene: TRBV7-2
J gene: TRBJ2-3
D gene: -
CDR3 protein: CASSLGVGSADTQYF
CDR3 DNA: TGTGCCAGCAGCTTAGGCGTCGGTAGTGCAGATACGCAGTATTTT

clone size: -
V gene: TRBV5-1
J gene: TRBJ2-1
D gene: TRBD2
CDR3 protein: CASSSLLAGVGNEQFF
CDR3 DNA: TGCGCCAGCAGCTCCCTTCTAGCGGGAGTTGGTAATGAGCAGTTCTTC

clone size: -
V gene: TRBV7-2
J gene: TRBJ2-5
D gene: -
CDR3 protein: CASSAQTRSGETQYF
CDR3 DNA: TGTGCCAGCAGCGCCCAAACTAGGTCAGGAGAGACCCAGTACTTC

clone size: -
V gene: TRBV2
J gene: TRBJ2-7
D gene: TRBD1
CDR3 protein: CASRTGTGRYEQYF
CDR3 DNA: TGTGCCAGCCGGACCGGGACAGGGCGGTACGAGCAGTACTTC

clone size: -
V gene: TRBV7-9
J gene: TRBJ1-5
D gene: TRBD1
CDR3 protein: CASRDGQGTIQPQHF
CDR3 DNA: TGTGCCAGCAGAGATGGACAGGGTACAATTCAGCCCCAGCATTTT

clone size: -
V gene: TRBV7-2
J gene: TRBJ2-7
D gene: -
CDR3 protein: CASSLGGSTYEQYF
CDR3 DNA: TGTGCCAGCAGCTTAGGAGGGTCTACCTACGAGCAGTACTTC

clone size: once
V gene: TRBV5-4
J gene: TRBJ2-1
D gene: TRBD2
CDR3 protein: CASSLSLAGFSSYNEQFF
CDR3 DNA: TGTGCCAGCAGCTTGTCTCTAGCGGGATTTAGCTCCTACAATGAGCAGTTCTTC

clone size: -
V gene: TRBV6-4
J gene: TRBJ1-4
D gene: -
CDR3 protein: CASSDGTGLNEKLFF
CDR3 DNA: TGTGCCAGCAGTGACGGGACGGGACTGAATGAAAAACTGTTTTTT

clone size: -
V gene: TRBV6-2/TRBV6-3
J gene: TRBJ2-2
D gene: -
CDR3 protein: CASSYSTNPRDFNTGELFF
CDR3 DNA: TGTGCCAGCAGTTACTCGACGAACCCTCGGGATTTTAACACCGGGGAGCTGTTTTTT

clone size: -
V gene: TRBV24-1
J gene: TRBJ1-2
D gene: -
CDR3 protein: CATSDRGSDGYTF
CDR3 DNA: TGTGCCACCAGTGACCGGGGATCGGATGGCTACACCTTC

clone size: -
V gene: TRBV7-7
J gene: TRBJ2-1
D gene: TRBD2
CDR3 protein: CASSLAHLSGMDYNEQFF
CDR3 DNA: TGTGCTAGCAGCTTAGCGCACCTTAGCGGGATGGACTACAATGAGCAGTTCTTC

clone size: once
V gene: TRBV4-3
J gene: TRBJ2-2
D gene: TRBD1
CDR3 protein: CASSQGTGGRTGELFF
CDR3 DNA: TGCGCCAGCAGCCAAGGGACAGGGGGCCGGACCGGGGAGCTGTTTTTT

clone size: -
V gene: TRBV5-4
J gene: TRBJ1-2
D gene: -
CDR3 protein: CASSPQRGESVHGYTF
CDR3 DNA: TGTGCCAGCAGCCCGCAACGGGGGGAAAGCGTCCATGGCTACACCTTC

clone size: -
V gene: TRBV3-1/TRBV3-2
J gene: TRBJ2-1
D gene: -
CDR3 protein: CASSRTGGGYNEQFF
CDR3 DNA: TGTGCCAGCAGCCGTACAGGGGGGGGATACAATGAGCAGTTCTTC

clone size: -
V gene: TRBV29-1
J gene: TRBJ1-1
D gene: -
CDR3 protein: CSITQGWTEAFF
CDR3 DNA: TGCAGCATAACACAGGGTTGGACTGAAGCTTTCTTT

clone size: -
V gene: TRBV30
J gene: TRBJ2-3
D gene: TRBD2
CDR3 protein: CAWSYNGGVSRSDTQYF
CDR3 DNA: TGTGCCTGGAGTTATAACGGGGGGGTCAGCCGATCAGATACGCAGTATTTT

clone size: -
V gene: TRBV3-1/TRBV3-2
J gene: TRBJ2-6
D gene: TRBD1
CDR3 protein: CASSHSDRGAGANVLTF
CDR3 DNA: TGTGCCAGCAGCCATTCGGACAGGGGGGCTGGGGCCAACGTCCTGACTTTC

clone size: -
V gene: TRBV5-5
J gene: TRBJ2-7
D gene: TRBD1
CDR3 protein: CASSSTGTAISYEQYF
CDR3 DNA: TGTGCCAGCAGCTCGACCGGGACAGCGATCTCCTACGAGCAGTACTTC

clone size: -
V gene: TRBV3-1/TRBV3-2
J gene: TRBJ1-3
D gene: -
CDR3 protein: CASSQSGFGNTIYF
CDR3 DNA: TGTGCCAGCAGCCAATCCGGGTTTGGAAACACCATATATTTT

clone size: -
V gene: TRBV7-8
J gene: TRBJ1-5
D gene: -
CDR3 protein: CASSTGTIQPQHF
CDR3 DNA: TGTGCCAGCAGCACCGGGACAATTCAGCCCCAGCATTTT

clone size: -
V gene: TRBV6-1
J gene: TRBJ2-6
D gene: -
CDR3 protein: CASSEGRPTGANVLTF
CDR3 DNA: TGTGCCAGCAGTGAAGGGAGACCCACTGGGGCCAACGTCCTGACTTTC

clone size: -
V gene: TRBV6-5
J gene: TRBJ1-1
D gene: TRBD1
CDR3 protein: CASSWDRATEAFF
CDR3 DNA: TGTGCCAGCAGTTGGGACAGGGCCACTGAAGCTTTCTTT

clone size: -
V gene: TRBV30
J gene: TRBJ1-4
D gene: TRBD1
CDR3 protein: CAWNAGQGNEKLFF
CDR3 DNA: TGTGCCTGGAATGCGGGACAGGGGAACGAAAAACTGTTTTTT

clone size: -
V gene: TRBV7-9
J gene: TRBJ1-5
D gene: TRBD1
CDR3 protein: CASSLGTGDLGNQPQHF
CDR3 DNA: TGTGCCAGCAGCTTAGGGACAGGGGACCTTGGTAATCAGCCCCAGCATTTT

clone size: -
V gene: TRBV9
J gene: TRBJ2-1
D gene: -
CDR3 protein: CASSVVGAEQFF
CDR3 DNA: TGTGCCAGCAGCGTAGTTGGGGCTGAGCAGTTCTTC

clone size: -
V gene: TRBV28
J gene: TRBJ2-5
D gene: -
CDR3 protein: CASSLTRGTQYF
CDR3 DNA: TGTGCCAGCAGTTTAACCAGAGGGACCCAGTACTTC

clone size: once
V gene: TRBV6-5
J gene: TRBJ1-2
D gene: TRBD1
CDR3 protein: CASQKPGGSGYTF
CDR3 DNA: TGTGCCAGCCAAAAACCAGGGGGTTCTGGCTACACCTTC

clone size: -
V gene: TRBV9
J gene: TRBJ1-6
D gene: -
CDR3 protein: CASSFGTNNSPLHF
CDR3 DNA: TGTGCCAGCAGCTTCGGGACAAACAATTCACCCCTCCACTTT

clone size: -
V gene: TRBV14
J gene: TRBJ2-5
D gene: -
CDR3 protein: CASSQVRGETQYF
CDR3 DNA: TGTGCCAGCAGCCAAGTCCGAGGAGAGACCCAGTACTTC

clone size: -
V gene: TRBV5-4
J gene: TRBJ2-1
D gene: TRBD2
CDR3 protein: CASSSRLAGGDEQFF
CDR3 DNA: TGTGCCAGCAGCTCCCGACTAGCGGGAGGAGATGAGCAGTTCTTC

clone size: -
V gene: TRBV3-1/TRBV3-2
J gene: TRBJ2-7
D gene: TRBD2
CDR3 protein: CASSQSTSGRYYEQYF
CDR3 DNA: TGTGCCAGCAGCCAGTCTACTAGCGGGAGGTACTACGAGCAGTACTTC

clone size: -
V gene: TRBV5-4
J gene: TRBJ2-1
D gene: TRBD2
CDR3 protein: CASSLEPGGVRNEQFF
CDR3 DNA: TGTGCCAGCAGCTTGGAACCGGGAGGGGTTAGGAATGAGCAGTTCTTC

clone size: -
V gene: TRBV7-6
J gene: TRBJ2-5
D gene: TRBD1
CDR3 protein: CASSLVGTGVEYF
CDR3 DNA: TGTGCCAGCAGCCTTGTCGGGACAGGGGTAGAGTACTTC

clone size: -
V gene: TRBV6-5
J gene: TRBJ1-1
D gene: -
CDR3 protein: CASSLDRDLVAEAFF
CDR3 DNA: TGTGCCAGCAGTCTTGACAGAGACCTTGTGGCTGAAGCTTTCTTT